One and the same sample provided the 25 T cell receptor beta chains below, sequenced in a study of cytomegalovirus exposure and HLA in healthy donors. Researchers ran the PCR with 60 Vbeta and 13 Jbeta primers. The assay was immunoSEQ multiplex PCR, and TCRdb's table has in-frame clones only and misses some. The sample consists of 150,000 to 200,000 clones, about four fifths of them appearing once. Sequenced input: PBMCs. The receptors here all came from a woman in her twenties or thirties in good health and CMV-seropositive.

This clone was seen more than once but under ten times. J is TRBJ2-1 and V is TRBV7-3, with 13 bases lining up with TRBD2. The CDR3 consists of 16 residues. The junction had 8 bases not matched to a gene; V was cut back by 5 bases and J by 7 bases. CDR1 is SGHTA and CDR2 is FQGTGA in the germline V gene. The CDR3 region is CASSIGLLAGGNEQFF. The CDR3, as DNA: TGTGCCAGCAGCATAGGATTACTAGCGGGGGGGAATGAGCAGTTCTTC.

The CDR3 is CASSQERVGEKLFF. CDR3 sequence (DNA): TGCGCCAGCAGCCAAGAGCGGGTCGGAGAAAAACTGTTTTTT. The rearrangement joins TRBV4-1 to TRBJ1-4; D unresolved. Germline V lookup: CDR1 MGHRA, CDR2 YSYEKL. CDR3 length: 14 amino acids. With 0 bases removed from V and 8 bases from J, the gap between germline ends came to 10 bases.

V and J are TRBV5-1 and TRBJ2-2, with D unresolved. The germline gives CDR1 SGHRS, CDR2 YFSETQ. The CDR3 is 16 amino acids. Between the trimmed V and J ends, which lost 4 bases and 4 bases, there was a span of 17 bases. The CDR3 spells CASSPLTPLGTGELFF. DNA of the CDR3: TGCGCCAGCAGCCCCCTTACTCCCCTCGGCACCGGGGAGCTGTTTTTT.

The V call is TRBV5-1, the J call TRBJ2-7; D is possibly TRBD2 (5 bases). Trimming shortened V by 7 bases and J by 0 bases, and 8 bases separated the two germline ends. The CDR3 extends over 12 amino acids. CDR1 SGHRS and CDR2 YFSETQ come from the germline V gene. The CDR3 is CASFDYSYEQYF. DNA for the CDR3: TGCGCCAGCTTTGACTACTCCTACGAGCAGTACTTC.

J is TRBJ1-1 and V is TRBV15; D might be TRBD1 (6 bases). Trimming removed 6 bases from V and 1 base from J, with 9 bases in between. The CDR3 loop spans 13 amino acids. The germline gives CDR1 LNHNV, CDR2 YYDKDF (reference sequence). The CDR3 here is CATRHRANTEAFF. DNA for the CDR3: TGTGCCACCAGGCACAGGGCGAACACTGAAGCTTTCTTT.

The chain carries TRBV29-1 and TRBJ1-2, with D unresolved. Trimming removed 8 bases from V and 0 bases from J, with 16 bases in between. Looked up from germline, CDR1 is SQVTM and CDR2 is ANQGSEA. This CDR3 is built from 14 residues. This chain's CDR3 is CSSVLATANYGYTF. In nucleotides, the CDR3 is TGCAGCTCCGTGTTGGCAACCGCTAACTATGGCTACACCTTC. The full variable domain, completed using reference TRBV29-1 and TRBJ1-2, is SAVISQKPSRDICQRGTSLTIQCQVDSQVTMMFWYRQQPGQSLTLIATANQGSEATYESGFVIDKFPISRPNLTFSTLTVSNMSPEDSSIYLCSSVLATANYGYTFGSGTRLTVV.

The CDR3 spells CAISGGQSTDTQYF. DNA for the CDR3: TGTGCCATCAGCGGGGGACAGAGCACAGATACGCAGTATTTT. The genes are TRBV10-3 and TRBJ2-3, with D perhaps TRBD1 (7 bases). This CDR3 is built from 14 residues. Per germline, CDR1 ENHRY and CDR2 SYGVKD. The V and J ends lost 6 bases and 0 bases respectively, with 10 bases between them.

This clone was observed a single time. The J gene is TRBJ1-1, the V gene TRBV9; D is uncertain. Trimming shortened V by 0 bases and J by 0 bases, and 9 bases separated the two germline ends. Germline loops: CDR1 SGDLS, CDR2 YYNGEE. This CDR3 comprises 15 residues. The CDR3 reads CASSVDLGVNTEAFF. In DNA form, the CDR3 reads TGTGCCAGCAGCGTAGATCTCGGGGTGAACACTGAAGCTTTCTTT.

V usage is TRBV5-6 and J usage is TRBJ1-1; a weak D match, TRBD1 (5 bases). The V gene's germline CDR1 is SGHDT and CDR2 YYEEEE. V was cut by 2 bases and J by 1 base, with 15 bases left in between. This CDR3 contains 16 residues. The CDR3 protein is CASSFLPDRPNTEAFF. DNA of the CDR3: TGTGCCAGCAGCTTCCTCCCTGACAGACCGAACACTGAAGCTTTCTTT.

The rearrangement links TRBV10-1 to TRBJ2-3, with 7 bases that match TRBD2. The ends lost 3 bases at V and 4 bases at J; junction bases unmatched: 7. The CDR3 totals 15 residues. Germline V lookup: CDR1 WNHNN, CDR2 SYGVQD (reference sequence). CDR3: CASSDWTSGPDTQYF. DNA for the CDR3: TGCGCCAGCAGTGATTGGACTAGTGGTCCAGATACGCAGTATTTT.

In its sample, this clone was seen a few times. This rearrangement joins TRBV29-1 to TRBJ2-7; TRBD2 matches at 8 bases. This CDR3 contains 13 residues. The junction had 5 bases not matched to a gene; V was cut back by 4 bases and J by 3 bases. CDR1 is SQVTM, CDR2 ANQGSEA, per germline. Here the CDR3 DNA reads TGCAGCGTTGGTCGGGGGGGGTACTACGAGCAGTACTTC. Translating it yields CSVGRGGYYEQYF.

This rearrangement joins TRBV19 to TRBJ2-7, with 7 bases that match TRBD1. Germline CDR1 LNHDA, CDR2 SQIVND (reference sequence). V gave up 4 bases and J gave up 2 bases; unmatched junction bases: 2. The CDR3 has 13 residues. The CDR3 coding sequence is TGTGCCAGTAGTACGGGACAGACCTACGAGCAGTACTTC. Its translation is CASSTGQTYEQYF. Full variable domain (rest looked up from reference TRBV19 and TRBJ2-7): DGGITQSPKYLFRKEGQNVTLSCEQNLNHDAMYWYRQDPGQGLRLIYYSQIVNDFQKGDIAEGYSVSREKKESFPLTVTSAQKNPTAFYLCASSTGQTYEQYFGPGTRLTVT.

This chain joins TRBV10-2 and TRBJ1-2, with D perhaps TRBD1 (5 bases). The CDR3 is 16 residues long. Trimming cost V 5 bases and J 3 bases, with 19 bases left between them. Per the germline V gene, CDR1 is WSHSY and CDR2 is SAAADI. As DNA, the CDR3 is TGCGCCAGCAGTTCATTATGGGGGGACGGGGACTATGGCTACACCTTC. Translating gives CASSSLWGDGDYGYTF.

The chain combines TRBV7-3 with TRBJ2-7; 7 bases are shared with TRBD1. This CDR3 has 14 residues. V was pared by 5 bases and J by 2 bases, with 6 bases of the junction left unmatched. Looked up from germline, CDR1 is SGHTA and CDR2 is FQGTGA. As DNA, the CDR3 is TGTGCCAGCAGCCCCTTAGGGGGCGCCTACGAGCAGTACTTC. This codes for CASSPLGGAYEQYF. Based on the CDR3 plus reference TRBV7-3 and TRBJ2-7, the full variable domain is GAGVSQTPSNKVTEKGKYVELRCDPISGHTALYWYRQSLGQGPEFLIYFQGTGAADDSGLPNDRFFAVRPEGSVSTLKIQRTERGDSAVYLCASSPLGGAYEQYFGPGTRLTVT.

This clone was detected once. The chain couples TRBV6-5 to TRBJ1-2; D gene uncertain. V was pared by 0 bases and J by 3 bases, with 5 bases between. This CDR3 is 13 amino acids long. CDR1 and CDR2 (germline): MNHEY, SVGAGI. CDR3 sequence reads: CASSYSADYGYTF. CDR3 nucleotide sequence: TGTGCCAGCAGTTACTCGGCAGACTATGGCTACACCTTC.

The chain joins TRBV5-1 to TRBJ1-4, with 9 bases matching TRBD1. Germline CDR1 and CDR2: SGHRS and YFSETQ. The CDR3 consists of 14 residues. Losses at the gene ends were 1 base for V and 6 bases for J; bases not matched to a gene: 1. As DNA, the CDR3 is TGCGCCAGCAGCTTGCGGACAGGGGATGAAAAACTGTTTTTT. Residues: CASSLRTGDEKLFF. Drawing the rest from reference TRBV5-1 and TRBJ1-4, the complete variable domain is KAGVTQTPRYLIKTRGQQVTLSCSPISGHRSVSWYQQTPGQGLQFLFEYFSETQRNKGNFPGRFSGRQFSNSRSEMNVSTLELGDSALYLCASSLRTGDEKLFFGSGTQLSVL.

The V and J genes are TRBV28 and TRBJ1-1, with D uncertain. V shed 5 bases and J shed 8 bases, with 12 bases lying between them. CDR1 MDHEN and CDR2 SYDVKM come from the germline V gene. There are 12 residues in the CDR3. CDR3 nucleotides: TGTGCCAGCAGTATCAGGCCCCTGGAAGCTTTCTTT. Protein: CASSIRPLEAFF.

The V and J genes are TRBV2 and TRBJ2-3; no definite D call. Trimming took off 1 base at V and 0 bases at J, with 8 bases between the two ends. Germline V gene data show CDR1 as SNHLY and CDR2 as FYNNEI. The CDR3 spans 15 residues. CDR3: CASSEELTSTDTQYF. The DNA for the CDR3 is TGTGCCAGCAGTGAAGAACTAACGAGCACAGATACGCAGTATTTT.

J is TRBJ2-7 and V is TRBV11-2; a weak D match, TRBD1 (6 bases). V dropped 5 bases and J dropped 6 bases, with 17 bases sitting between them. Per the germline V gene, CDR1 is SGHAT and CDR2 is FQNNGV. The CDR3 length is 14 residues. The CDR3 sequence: CASSHLQGSAEQYF. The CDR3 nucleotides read TGTGCCAGCAGCCATCTACAGGGATCTGCCGAGCAGTACTTC. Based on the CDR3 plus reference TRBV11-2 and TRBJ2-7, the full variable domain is EAGVAQSPRYKIIEKRQSVAFWCNPISGHATLYWYQQILGQGPKLLIQFQNNGVVDDSQLPKDRFSAERLKGVDSTLKIQPAKLEDSAVYLCASSHLQGSAEQYFGPGTRLTVT.

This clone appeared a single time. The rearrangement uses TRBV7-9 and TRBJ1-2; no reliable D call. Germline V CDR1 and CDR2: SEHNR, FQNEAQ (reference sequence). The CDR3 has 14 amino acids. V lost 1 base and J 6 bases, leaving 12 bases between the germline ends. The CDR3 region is CASSLDVDTHGYTF. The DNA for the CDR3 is TGTGCCAGCAGCTTAGACGTAGATACCCATGGCTACACCTTC.

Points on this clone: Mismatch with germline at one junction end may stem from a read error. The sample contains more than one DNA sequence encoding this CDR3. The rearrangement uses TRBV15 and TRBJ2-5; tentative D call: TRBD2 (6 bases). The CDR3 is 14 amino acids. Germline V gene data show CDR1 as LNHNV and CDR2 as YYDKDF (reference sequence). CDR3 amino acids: CATEGFGAGETQYF. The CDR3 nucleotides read TGCGCCACGGAGGGGTTCGGGGCCGGGGAGACCCAGTACTTC.

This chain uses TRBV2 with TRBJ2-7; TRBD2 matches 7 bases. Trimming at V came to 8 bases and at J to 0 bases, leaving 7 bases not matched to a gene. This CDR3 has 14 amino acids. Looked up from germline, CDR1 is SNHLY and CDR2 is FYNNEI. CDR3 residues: CASELASSSYEQYF. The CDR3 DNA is TGTGCCAGCGAACTAGCGAGCAGCTCCTACGAGCAGTACTTC.

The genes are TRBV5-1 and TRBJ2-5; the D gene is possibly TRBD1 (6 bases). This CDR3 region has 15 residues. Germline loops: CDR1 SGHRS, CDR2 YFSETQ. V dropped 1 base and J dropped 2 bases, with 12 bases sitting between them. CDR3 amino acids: CASSLSQGLQETQYF. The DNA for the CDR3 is TGCGCCAGCAGCTTGTCACAGGGTTTACAAGAGACCCAGTACTTC.

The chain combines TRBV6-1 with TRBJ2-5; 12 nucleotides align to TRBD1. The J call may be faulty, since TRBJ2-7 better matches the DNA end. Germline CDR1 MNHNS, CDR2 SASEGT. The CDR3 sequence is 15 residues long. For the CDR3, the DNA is TGTGCCAGCAACAGGGACAGGGGGCGCCTCTCCGAGCAGTACTTC. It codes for CASNRDRGRLSEQYF.

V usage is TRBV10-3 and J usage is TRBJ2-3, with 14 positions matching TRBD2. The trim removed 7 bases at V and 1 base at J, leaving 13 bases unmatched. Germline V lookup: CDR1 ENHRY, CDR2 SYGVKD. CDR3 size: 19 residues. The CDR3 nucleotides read TGTGCCATCACAAAGGGACTAGCGGGAGCCTTAGGTGGCACAGATACGCAGTATTTT. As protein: CAITKGLAGALGGTDTQYF.